This T cell receptor (beta chain) was sequenced for a study of neurological immune-mediated disorders. The CDR3 is 16 residues long. Germline lookup yields CDR1 DFQATT and CDR2 SNEGSKA (reference sequence). Trimming took off 6 bases at V and 0 bases at J, with 17 bases between the two ends. Regarding this clonotype: What it recognizes is unknown.

Preparation of the unsorted libraries drew on 2 million PBMCs stored at -80 C. Each CDR3 protein gets one entry after TCRdb re-called the 5' RACE reads with MiXCR. Among 49,000 or so distinct CDR3 sequences listed, approximately 16% were seen once. Study outcomes and limitations: Multiple sclerosis was found to have the least TCR clonal expansion, below healthy controls, and HTLV-1-associated myelopathy the most.

The sequence was collected from a man aged 60 to 69 in good health. The chain combines TRBV20-1 with TRBJ1-4; possible D gene TRBD1, 6 bases. Sequencing was done on a sample of PBMCs. The CDR3: CSALPRTAATNEKLFF. The CDR3 DNA follows: TGCAGTGCCCTCCCTCGGACAGCCGCAACTAATGAAAAACTGTTTTTT.